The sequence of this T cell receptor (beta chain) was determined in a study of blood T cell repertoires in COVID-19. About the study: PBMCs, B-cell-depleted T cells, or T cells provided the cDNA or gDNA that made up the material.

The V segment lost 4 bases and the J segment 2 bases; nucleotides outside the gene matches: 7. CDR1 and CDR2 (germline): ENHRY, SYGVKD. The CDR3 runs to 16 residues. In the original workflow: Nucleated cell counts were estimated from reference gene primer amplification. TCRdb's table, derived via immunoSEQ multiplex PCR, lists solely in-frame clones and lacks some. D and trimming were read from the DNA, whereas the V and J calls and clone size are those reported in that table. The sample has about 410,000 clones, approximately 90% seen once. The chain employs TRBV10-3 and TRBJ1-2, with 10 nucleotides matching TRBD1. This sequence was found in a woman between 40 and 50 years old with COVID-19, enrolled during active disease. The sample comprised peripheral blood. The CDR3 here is CAISVISGQGNYGYTF. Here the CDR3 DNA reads TGTGCCATCAGTGTGATATCGGGACAGGGGAACTATGGCTACACCTTC.